This entry describes one T cell receptor beta chain. This receptor's antigen is unknown. No much larger clonotype is one base removed from it; base qualities were not supplied. Relative to germline, V is missing 3 bases and J is missing 2 bases, with 7 bases of the junction outside any gene match. Via the germline V gene (reference sequence), CDR1 is SGHNT and CDR2 YYREEE. Counted from cysteine to phenylalanine, this CDR3 has 15 amino acids. The only DNA kept is the CDR3, 45 bases in frame from the first base. The data derive from a study of blood T cell repertoires in COVID-19 (dated by TCRdb to 2020 to 2021). With regard to the full study: Samples from collaborators originated in the United States, Italy and Spain and spanned both the acute and convalescent phases of COVID-19. The prospective study material was composed of cDNA or gDNA derived from T cells, B-cell-depleted T cells, or PBMCs. Deeply sampled blood TCRbeta repertoires from subjects exposed to, actively infected with, or recovered from COVID-19 were included in the dataset. The repertoires were made available in a free public database intended to serve as a resource for research on the immune response to SARS-CoV-2. Samples were obtained from the ongoing ImmuneRACE study (first 160 participants) and from 1,254 subjects provided by 6 global collaborators. Nearly every sample came with metadata listing a de-identified subject ID, COVID-19 status, age in years and sex. Where available, HLA class I and class II types were taken from metadata supplied by the sample provider and were not determined by assay-based typing.

The immunoSEQ Assay, a bias-controlled multiplex PCR, was used to amplify TCRbeta CDR3 regions from genomic DNA. The authors processed their data as follows. Within the assay, amplification of reference gene primers was used to estimate how many nucleated cells each sample contained. Sequence reads were collapsed and filtered to measure the absolute abundance of every unique TCRbeta CDR3 rearrangement. For each sample, productive Simpson clonality was calculated as the square root of Simpson's diversity index over productive rearrangements. Not all clones reach the TCRdb copy of this immuneACCESS table, which keeps in-frame sequences only. Checked studies attribute under half of the gap to unresolved V genes and leave the rest unexplained. From that table come the V and J calls and clone size; the DNA was used to work out D and trimming. The sample records fewer than 70,000 clones, around 83% of which are singletons. 8.5% to 10% of the sample is taken by the ten largest.

Collaborating institutions collected whole blood in K2EDTA tubes following their own protocols. For TCRbeta analysis, collaborators shipped samples as frozen whole blood, isolated PBMCs, or DNA extracted from either of those sample types. Results the study describes overall, beyond this receptor: The quantity of clinical and demographic metadata differed by source and by participant and was supplied without curation.

The sequence links TRBV5-4 to TRBJ2-7; TRBD2 lines up with 8 middle nucleotides. This clonotype originated in a woman of 80 years or more with acute or convalescent COVID-19. Sequencing used peripheral blood. The CDR3 region reads CASSSGGGTTYEQYF. The bases read TGTGCCAGCAGCTCGGGCGGGGGGACCACCTACGAGCAGTACTTC. Reference TRBV5-4 and TRBJ2-7 proteins supply the regions before and after the CDR3; the full variable domain is: ETGVTQSPTHLIKTRGQQVTLRCSSQSGHNTVSWYQQALGQGPQFIFQYYREEENGRGNFPPRFSGLQFPNYSSELNVNALELDDSALYLCASSSGGGTTYEQYFGPGTRLTVT.